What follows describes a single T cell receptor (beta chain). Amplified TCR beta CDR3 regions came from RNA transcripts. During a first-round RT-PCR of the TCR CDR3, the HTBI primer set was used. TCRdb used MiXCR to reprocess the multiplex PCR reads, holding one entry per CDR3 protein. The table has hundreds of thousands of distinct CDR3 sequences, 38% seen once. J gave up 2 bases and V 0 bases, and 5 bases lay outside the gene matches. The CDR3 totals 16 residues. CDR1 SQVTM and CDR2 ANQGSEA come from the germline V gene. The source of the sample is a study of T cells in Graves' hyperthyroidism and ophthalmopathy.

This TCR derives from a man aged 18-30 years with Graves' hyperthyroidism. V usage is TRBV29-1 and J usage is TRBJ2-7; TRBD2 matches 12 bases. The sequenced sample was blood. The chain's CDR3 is CSVEDLRTSGAYEQYF. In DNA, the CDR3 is TGCAGCGTTGAAGATCTCAGGACTAGCGGGGCCTACGAGCAGTACTTC.